One and the same sample provided the 11 T cell receptor beta chains below, sequenced in a study of a mutant IDH1 vaccine in newly diagnosed glioma. These receptors have no identified antigens. Sequencing was performed with immunoSEQ multiplex PCR; in TCRdb, only in-frame clones are kept and a portion is missing. The sample includes 110,000 or so clones, roughly 90% of them seen just once. The sample's time point: week 11, during vaccination. Every single dose of the vaccine, 300 ug of mutant IDH1 20-mer peptide, came with topical imiquimod. The sequences come from PBMCs, collected from a glioma patient whose treatment included an IDH1 peptide vaccine. These receptors were obtained from a woman aged 50 to 65 with glioma.

The chain employs TRBV27 and TRBJ1-5; tentatively, D is TRBD1 (5 bases). Germline loops: CDR1 MNHEY, CDR2 SMNVEV (reference sequence). The CDR3 contains 11 residues. Trimming pared 8 bases from V and 9 bases from J, leaving 11 bases between. The CDR3 DNA sequence: TGTGCCAGCGGACCCGGGGGGCCCCAGCATTTT. This gives the protein CASGPGGPQHF.

This sequence joins TRBV10-2 and TRBJ2-1; 11 nucleotides line up with TRBD2. V was clipped by 2 bases and J by 4 bases; unmatched bases: 1. CDR1 is WSHSY, CDR2 SAAADI, per germline. The CDR3 contains 15 residues. CDR3 DNA sequence: TGCGCCAGCAGTGAGGCTAGCGGGAGGTACAATGAGCAGTTCTTC. Translated, it gives CASSEASGRYNEQFF.

The chain carries TRBV18 and TRBJ2-1; D remains ambiguous. The CDR3 is made up of 13 amino acids. CDR1 and CDR2 (germline): KGHSH, LQKENI. Trimming took 3 bases from V and 8 from J, leaving 11 bases between them. CDR3 bases: TGTGCCAGCTCACCTAGCACCCGGGATGAGCAGTTCTTC. Translating gives CASSPSTRDEQFF.

The V gene is TRBV19, the J gene TRBJ1-2; possible D gene TRBD1, 5 bases. V shed 5 bases and J shed 2 bases, with 9 bases lying between them. Germline V lookup: CDR1 LNHDA, CDR2 SQIVND (reference sequence). The length of the CDR3 is 13 residues. The CDR3 nucleotides read TGTGCCAGTAGTCTCAGGGCCAACTATGGCTACACCTTC. This encodes CASSLRANYGYTF.

This chain connects TRBV29-1 to TRBJ2-6, with a weak D call TRBD2 (6 bases). From germline, CDR1 is SQVTM and CDR2 ANQGSEA. V lost 3 bases and J 10 bases, leaving 13 bases between the germline ends. This CDR3 has 13 residues. The CDR3 protein is CSVDGGTSNVLTF. Written as DNA, the CDR3 is TGCAGCGTTGATGGAGGGACGTCGAACGTCCTGACTTTC.

The chain combines TRBV27 with TRBJ2-7; no reliable D call. Per germline, CDR1 MNHEY and CDR2 SMNVEV (reference sequence). The CDR3 consists of 13 residues. The V end was cut by 6 bases, the J end by 2 bases, with 11 bases between. Here the CDR3 DNA reads TGTGCCAGCAGCGATAGAGTTCCCTACGAGCAGTACTTC. Residues: CASSDRVPYEQYF.

The V call is TRBV5-1, the J call TRBJ2-3, with 11 bases lining up with TRBD1. CDR1 is SGHRS, CDR2 YFSETQ, per germline. The CDR3 contains 15 residues. V shed 5 bases and J 6 bases; nucleotides not matched to a gene: 8. The CDR3 sequence: CASSSSGTGGDTQYF. The CDR3 nucleotides read TGCGCCAGCAGTTCCTCCGGGACAGGGGGGGATACGCAGTATTTT.

The chain is built from TRBV10-1 and TRBJ2-4; 8 nucleotides agree with TRBD1. The CDR3 totals 16 residues. Germline V CDR1 and CDR2: WNHNN, SYGVQD (reference sequence). Trimming took 6 bases from V and 0 from J; bases not matched to a gene: 7. The CDR3 sequence is CASRLTTGEAKNIQYF. The DNA for the CDR3 is TGCGCCAGCAGACTAACGACAGGGGAAGCCAAAAACATTCAGTACTTC.

This clone showed up just a few times. This sequence joins TRBV19 and TRBJ1-4; 7 bases map to TRBD1. Trimming cost V 11 bases and J 14 bases; bases outside gene matches: 11. Germline V gene sequence: CDR1 LNHDA, CDR2 SQIVND (reference sequence). The CDR3 runs to 11 residues. The CDR3 here is CAASPGQALFF. The CDR3 DNA reads TGTGCCGCGTCACCTGGACAGGCCCTGTTTTTT.

As to this clone: A junction boundary mismatches the germline segment, possibly from a read error. CDR3 nucleotide sequence: TGTGCTAGCAGCTTAGACGGGATCGGGGAGCTGTTTTTT. Amino acids: CASSLDGIGELFF. The V call is TRBV7-7, the J call TRBJ2-2, with D possibly matching TRBD2 (5 bases). The CDR3 has 13 amino acids. The germline V gene encodes CDR1 SSHAT and CDR2 FNYEAQ (reference sequence).

This clone is a singleton in its sample. The genes are TRBV7-9 and TRBJ1-3, with a tentative D call TRBD1 (5 bases). This CDR3 has 15 residues. Looked up from germline, CDR1 is SEHNR and CDR2 is FQNEAQ (reference sequence). Trimming removed 1 base at V and 0 bases at J, with 7 bases between. This CDR3 is CASSLVGASGNTIYF. The CDR3 DNA is TGTGCCAGCAGCTTAGTAGGGGCCTCTGGAAACACCATATATTTT.